This T cell receptor beta chain was retrieved from a study of T cell responses to AZD1222 COVID-19 vaccine. Measured with immunoSEQ multiplex PCR; TCRdb has only the in-frame clones, and not every one. The sample yields about 76,000 clones, more than 60% seen once. This clonotype was obtained from an adult who received the MenACWY meningococcal vaccine as a control. The starting material was peripheral blood, obtained 28 days after the second dose of the MenACWY control vaccine.

The DNA of the CDR3 is TGTGCCAGCAGCTTGCCAGGGGGCGTAAATCAGCCCCAGCATTTT. It encodes CASSLPGGVNQPQHF. This sequence joins TRBV7-8 and TRBJ1-5; 8 bases align to TRBD1. The CDR3 extends over 15 amino acids. Trimming removed 3 bases from V and 4 bases from J; junction bases left unmatched: 5. Germline CDR1 and CDR2: SGHVS and FQNEAQ. The full variable domain, its missing parts supplied by reference TRBV7-8 and TRBJ1-5, is GAGVSQSPRYKVAKRGQDVALRCDPISGHVSLFWYQQALGQGPEFLTYFQNEAQLDKSGLPSDRFFAERPEGSVSTLKIQRTQQEDSAVYLCASSLPGGVNQPQHFGDGTRLSIL.